These T cell receptor beta chains were read from a single sample in a study of T-cell reconstitution after alpha-beta-depleted transplantation in children. In TCRdb, the PCR reads were re-called with MiXCR into one record per CDR3 protein. Here the sample spans approximately 250,000 distinct CDR3 sequences, over 20% being singletons. The specimen was PBMCs, collected before TCRalphabeta/CD19-depleted stem cell transplant. These TCRs come from a girl aged 2 to 10 with Fanconi anemia, due to receive a stem cell transplant. The CDR3 runs from the conserved cysteine through the conserved F or W. Fields, in order: clone size, D gene, V gene, CDR3 length, J gene, CDR3 protein, CDR3 DNA. D genes are given only for firm matches. Clone size appears in some rows only: once, few, many, or a class for an expanded clone.

>many|NA|TRBV29-1|12|TRBJ2-5
CSGHRAGETQYF
TGCAGCGGTCACAGGGCCGGAGAGACCCAGTACTTC
>NA|NA|TRBV20-1|14|TRBJ2-7
CSASNAGSSYEQYF
TGCAGTGCTAGTAACGCCGGGAGCTCCTACGAGCAGTACTTC
>NA|NA|TRBV4-2|13|TRBJ2-4
CASSQDSKNIQYF
TGTGCCAGCAGCCAAGATAGTAAGAACATTCAGTACTTC
>many|NA|TRBV27|11|TRBJ2-7
CASRLGYEQYF
TGTGCCAGCAGGCTTGGCTACGAGCAGTACTTC
>many|TRBD2|TRBV27|19|TRBJ2-1
CASSFPTSGVPSSYNEQFF
TGTGCCAGCAGTTTTCCGACTAGCGGGGTCCCTAGCTCCTACAATGAGCAGTTCTTC
>NA|NA|TRBV20-1|13|TRBJ2-4
CSASLVIQNIQYF
TGCAGTGCTAGTTTGGTGATTCAGAACATTCAGTACTTC
>many|TRBD1|TRBV29-1|13|TRBJ1-2
CSGGADRGYGYTF
TGCAGCGGTGGGGCGGACAGGGGGTATGGCTACACCTTC
>few|TRBD2|TRBV15|16|TRBJ2-5
CATSRASGRALETQYF
TGTGCCACCAGCAGAGCTAGCGGGAGGGCCCTAGAGACCCAGTACTTC
>many|NA|TRBV6-1|15|TRBJ2-1
CASSVLGGAYNEQFF
TGTGCCAGCAGTGTATTAGGGGGGGCGTACAATGAGCAGTTCTTC
>few|TRBD2|TRBV20-1|18|TRBJ2-1
CSARDLPPGTSRLNEQFF
TGCAGTGCTAGAGATCTGCCTCCTGGGACTAGCCGGCTCAATGAGCAGTTCTTC
>NA|NA|TRBV2|15|TRBJ2-1
CASSPRSISPNEQFF
TGTGCCAGCAGTCCTAGATCTATATCCCCCAATGAGCAGTTCTTC
>NA|TRBD2|TRBV7-2|15|TRBJ2-5
CASRLPGRGSETQYF
TGTGCCAGCAGGTTGCCGGGGCGGGGGAGTGAGACCCAGTACTTC
>NA|TRBD1|TRBV20-1|14|TRBJ1-4
CSARGPQGGEKLFF
TGCAGTGCGAGAGGTCCACAGGGGGGTGAAAAACTGTTTTTT
>NA|TRBD1|TRBV7-2|16|TRBJ1-6
CASSFSGTGGRSPLHF
TGTGCCAGCAGCTTTTCCGGGACAGGGGGCCGTTCACCCCTCCACTTT
>few|NA|TRBV6-1|14|TRBJ1-4
CASSPVATNEKLFF
TGTGCCAGCAGTCCAGTTGCAACTAATGAAAAACTGTTTTTT
>many|TRBD2|TRBV20-1|13|TRBJ2-7
CSVSGLSTYEQYF
TGCAGTGTTTCGGGACTAAGCACCTACGAGCAGTACTTC
>NA|NA|TRBV11-2|14|TRBJ2-4
CASSFPDSKNIQYF
TGTGCCAGCAGCTTCCCGGACAGTAAAAACATTCAGTACTTC
>few|TRBD1|TRBV5-1|15|TRBJ2-5
CASSLGTGPQETQYF
TGCGCCAGCAGCTTGGGGACAGGGCCCCAAGAGACCCAGTACTTC
>NA|NA|TRBV29-1|12|TRBJ1-1
CSAGRQNTEAFF
TGCAGCGCTGGACGGCAGAACACTGAAGCTTTCTTT
>few|NA|TRBV6-1|15|TRBJ2-3
CASSRIDFDVDTQYF
TGTGCCAGCAGCCGCATAGACTTCGACGTAGATACGCAGTATTTT
>NA|NA|TRBV30|13|TRBJ2-1
CAWSHIRLNEQFF
TGTGCCTGGAGTCATATCCGACTGAATGAGCAGTTCTTC
>NA|NA|TRBV12-3/TRBV12-4|14|TRBJ2-5
CASSPTGARWTQYF
TGTGCCAGTTCACCTACGGGGGCGCGCTGGACCCAGTACTTC
>many|NA|TRBV29-1|13|TRBJ2-1
CSVALASYNEQFF
TGCAGCGTTGCACTAGCTTCCTACAATGAGCAGTTCTTC
>NA|TRBD2|TRBV10-2|15|TRBJ2-2
CASSALAGDTGELFF
TGCGCCAGCAGTGCCCTAGCGGGAGATACCGGGGAGCTGTTTTTT
>few|NA|TRBV10-1|13|TRBJ2-5
CASSNDPGETQYF
TGCGCCAGCAGTAATGACCCGGGAGAGACCCAGTACTTC
>few|TRBD1|TRBV12-3/TRBV12-4|15|TRBJ1-2
CASSFLSPGQGGYTF
TGTGCCAGCAGTTTCTTATCACCGGGACAGGGGGGCTACACCTTC
>many|NA|TRBV12-3/TRBV12-4|16|TRBJ1-2
CASSLTAGMEGIGYTF
TGTGCCAGCAGTTTAACGGCAGGGATGGAGGGAATTGGCTACACCTTC
>many|NA|TRBV20-1|14|TRBJ2-3
CSARPGSSTDTQYF
TGCAGTGCCAGACCAGGTTCTAGCACAGATACGCAGTATTTT
>NA|NA|TRBV5-1|15|TRBJ2-7
CASSLRDPAGYEQYF
TGCGCCAGCAGCTTAAGGGACCCGGCCGGCTACGAGCAGTACTTC
>NA|NA|TRBV20-1|13|TRBJ2-3
CSARVQTSLTQYF
TGCAGTGCTAGGGTCCAAACTAGCCTTACGCAGTATTTT